Below, one T cell receptor beta chain is given with its context. This receptor's antigen is unknown. The input lacks base qualities; no much larger clone sits a single base away. The sample originates from a study of blood T cells in healthy people across ages (dated by TCRdb to the mid-2010s). As for the study more broadly: In model experiments, template switching captured roughly one uniquely barcoded TCR beta cDNA molecule for every two T cells. Using deep sequencing normalized with unique cDNA molecular identifiers, the study measured how TCR beta repertoire diversity changes with age. Donors were grouped into four age groups: young (average 16 years), middle-aged (about 38), aged (roughly 62) and long-lived (just over 80). For two donors (one aged 18 to 29 and one aged 80 or older), the study analyzed two additional independent replicas of 1 million unique cDNA reads from the same blood draw. What the work shows at the level of the full study, not this receptor alone: Compared with the aged group, the long-lived group had more naive CD4+ T cells, fewer expanded clones and increased TCR diversity, suggesting age selection. Estimates of total diversity based on one million sequenced T cells were considered lower bounds and underestimates. As age increased, observed TCR beta diversity per million T cells dropped in a roughly linear way, and a significant reduction was already evident by age roughly 36. Bulk unsorted PBMC profiling prevented conclusive comparison of naive and antigen-experienced compartments. There was a strong correlation between observed TCR beta diversity and the percentage of naive T cells measured by flow cytometry. Donor CMV infection status was unknown, potentially confounding age-related changes in expanded clonotypes.

The method behind the library was 5' RACE. For sequencing, an Illumina HiSeq 2500 was employed. The second PCR ran for roughly 7 to 11 cycles and used a J-beta primer mix along with a sample-barcoded 5' primer. A unique molecular identifier was introduced onto each TCR beta cDNA molecule by a template-switch 5' adaptor carrying 12 random nucleotides. At least 2.5 million CDR3-containing paired-end reads were obtained from each sample. First-strand cDNA synthesis was performed from all RNA using the Mint cDNA synthesis kit, with priming by a TRBC-specific oligonucleotide. All cDNA was treated with uracil-DNA glycosylase and then went through a first 18-cycle PCR with the universal primers M1SS and BC2_uni_R. The original pipeline was this. Each sample was normalized by randomly selecting 1 million high-quality reads, each carrying a distinct molecular identifier. Reads with shared molecular identifiers were discarded instead of being binned into consensus sequences. MiTCR, with a Q25 quality threshold and the strictest error-elimination algorithm, was used for CDR3 identification, clonotype clustering and error correction. A nonparametric unseen species model with Euler transformation was used to estimate lower-bound total TCR beta diversity. Through fastp at Q25 and MiXCR, TCRdb rebuilt clones from the public reads, retaining in-frame beta chains. Duplicate CDR3 protein sequences are folded into a single record with the most common DNA and genes. The V and J calls come from TCRdb's annotation, not from the publication. For this sample there are approximately 960,000 distinct CDR3 sequences; 25% to 30% appear just once. The ten largest account for more than 8.5% of the sample.

Including cysteine and phenylalanine, the CDR3 has 14 amino acids. Left in the record is the CDR3 DNA by itself, 42 bases read in frame from the first base. V sheds 2 bases and J sheds 7 bases, leaving 9 bases between their ends. The CDR1 and CDR2 encoded by the germline V gene are MNHEY and SVGEGT. Systemically healthy Caucasian individuals from Russia, about 38 in total and aged about 6 to 100 years, were included as donors. Each donor gave approximately 9.3 milliliters of peripheral blood, collected into EDTA-treated Vacutainer tubes. Ficoll-Paque density-gradient centrifugation was used to isolate PBMCs, with at least 7 million obtained per sample. Trizol reagent was used to extract total RNA from the PBMCs, yielding at least 5.5 micrograms per sample. For every donor, an aliquot of PBMCs went through flow cytometry to measure the percentages of naive CD45RAhigh/CD27high T cells. Another study also made use of these data, one on T cells of mothers and their children. That second publication adds: Nine systemically healthy Caucasian individuals, comprising three mothers and their six children, were included as donors. cDNA synthesis consumed the entire amount of extracted RNA, loaded at approximately 1.6 ug RNA in each 15 ul reaction. In the second PCR, the M1S primer introduced both the sample barcodes and 2-4 random nucleotides. Each mother yielded over 9 million TCR beta CDR3 reads and each child 2.5 million to 3.5 million reads. Thymic selection similarly shapes TCR recombination output in related and unrelated pairs, with minor effect from inherited differences. Normalized repertoire overlap in related mother-child pairs was always slightly higher than in unrelated mother-child pairs, but the difference was never significant. Persistent microchimeric T cell clones were not detected, at a sensitivity of approximately 100 clones per million clonotypes. The study used deep NGS to compare TCR beta repertoires of mothers and children, seeking features distinguishing related mother-child pairs from unrelated individuals. Mothers averaged around 43 +/- 4 years of age and children averaged about 12 +/- 4 years. After adapter ligation with NEBNext reagents, the libraries were sequenced on Illumina HiSeq 2000 with 100+100 nt paired-end reads. To prevent cross-contamination, the mother and child libraries were prepared a month apart and were sequenced in separate runs. For each donor, between roughly 500,000 and 2,200,000 distinct TCR beta clonotypes were identified. Naive TCR beta clonotypes were estimated from low-frequency clonotypes matched to each donor's FACS-determined naive share, without sorting.

Material: blood. The sequence came from a woman between 40 and 55 years old in good health. Recombination linked TRBV6-2 or TRBV6-3 to TRBJ1-6; no D gene is confidently identified. The sequence in DNA is TGTGCCAGCAGTTACGGGCCTTCGAATTCACCCCTCCACTTT. This codes for CASSYGPSNSPLHF.